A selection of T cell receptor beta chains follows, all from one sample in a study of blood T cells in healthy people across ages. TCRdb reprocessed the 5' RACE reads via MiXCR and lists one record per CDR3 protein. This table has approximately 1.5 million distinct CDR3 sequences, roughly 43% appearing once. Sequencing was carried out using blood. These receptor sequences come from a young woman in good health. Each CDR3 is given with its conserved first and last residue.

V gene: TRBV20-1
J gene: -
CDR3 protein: CSAYRDSYEQYF

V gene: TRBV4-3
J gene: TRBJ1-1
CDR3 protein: CASSQETGARAEAFF

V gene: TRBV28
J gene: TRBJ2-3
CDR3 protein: CASSQSGLADSRDTQYF

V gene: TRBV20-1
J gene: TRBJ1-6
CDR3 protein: CSARGLTGGSNSPLHF

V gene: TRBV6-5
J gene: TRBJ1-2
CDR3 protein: CASRRTGSLRYTF

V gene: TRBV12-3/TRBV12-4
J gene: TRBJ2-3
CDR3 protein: CASTLTGLSTDTQYF

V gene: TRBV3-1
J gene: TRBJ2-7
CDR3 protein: CASSAQGHRSYEQYF

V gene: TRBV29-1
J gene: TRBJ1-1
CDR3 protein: CSAYRGGHTEAFF

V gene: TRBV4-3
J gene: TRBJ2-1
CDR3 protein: CASSQGALLGYNEQFF

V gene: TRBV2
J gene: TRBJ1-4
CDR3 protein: CASTERQGLLNEKLFF

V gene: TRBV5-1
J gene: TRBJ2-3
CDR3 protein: CASSLAASGGRPASTDTQYF

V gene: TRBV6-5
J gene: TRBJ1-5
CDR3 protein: CASSYSYNQPQHF

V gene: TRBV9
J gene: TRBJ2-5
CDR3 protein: CASSVASNEQYF

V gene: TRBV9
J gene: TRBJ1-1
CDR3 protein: CASSVATANTEAFF

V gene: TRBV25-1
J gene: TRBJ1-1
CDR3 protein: CASRKTGVGAEAFF